This TCR beta chain is drawn from a study of blood T cell repertoires in COVID-19. In the study overall: The United States, Italy and Spain supplied acute and convalescent COVID-19 samples.

Repertoires were generated with immunoSEQ multiplex PCR, while TCRdb's copy carries only in-frame clones and drops some. The profile shows roughly 70,000 clones, just under 80% of them singletons. CDR1 SGHNT and CDR2 YYREEE come from the germline V gene (reference sequence). The CDR3 consists of 15 residues. The trim removed 0 bases at V and 2 bases at J, leaving 2 bases unmatched. Sequenced sample: peripheral blood. The chain has TRBV5-4 and TRBJ2-7; 10 bases are a match to TRBD2. This TCR derives from a human donor in a cohort sampled during active COVID-19. CDR3 region: CASSLGTSGTYEQYF. The DNA of the CDR3 is TGTGCCAGCAGCTTGGGTACTAGCGGGACCTACGAGCAGTACTTC. Combining the CDR3 with reference TRBV5-4 and TRBJ2-7 gives the whole variable domain ETGVTQSPTHLIKTRGQQVTLRCSSQSGHNTVSWYQQALGQGPQFIFQYYREEENGRGNFPPRFSGLQFPNYSSELNVNALELDDSALYLCASSLGTSGTYEQYFGPGTRLTVT.